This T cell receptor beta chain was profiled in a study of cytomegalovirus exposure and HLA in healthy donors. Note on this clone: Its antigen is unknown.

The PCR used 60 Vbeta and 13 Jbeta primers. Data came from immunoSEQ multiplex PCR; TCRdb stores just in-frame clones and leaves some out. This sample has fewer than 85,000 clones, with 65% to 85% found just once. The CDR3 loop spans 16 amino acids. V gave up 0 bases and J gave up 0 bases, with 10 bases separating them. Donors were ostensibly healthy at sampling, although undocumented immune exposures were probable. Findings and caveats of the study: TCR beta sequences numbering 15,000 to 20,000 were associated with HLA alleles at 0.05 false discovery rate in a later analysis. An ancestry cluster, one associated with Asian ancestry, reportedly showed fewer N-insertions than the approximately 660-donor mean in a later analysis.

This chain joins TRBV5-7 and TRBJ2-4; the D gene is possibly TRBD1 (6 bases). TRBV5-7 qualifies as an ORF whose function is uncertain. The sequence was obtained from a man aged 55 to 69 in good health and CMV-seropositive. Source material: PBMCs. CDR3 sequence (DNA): TGTGCCAGCAGCTTGGCAGGGGTTTTAGCCAAAAACATTCAGTACTTC. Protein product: CASSLAGVLAKNIQYF.